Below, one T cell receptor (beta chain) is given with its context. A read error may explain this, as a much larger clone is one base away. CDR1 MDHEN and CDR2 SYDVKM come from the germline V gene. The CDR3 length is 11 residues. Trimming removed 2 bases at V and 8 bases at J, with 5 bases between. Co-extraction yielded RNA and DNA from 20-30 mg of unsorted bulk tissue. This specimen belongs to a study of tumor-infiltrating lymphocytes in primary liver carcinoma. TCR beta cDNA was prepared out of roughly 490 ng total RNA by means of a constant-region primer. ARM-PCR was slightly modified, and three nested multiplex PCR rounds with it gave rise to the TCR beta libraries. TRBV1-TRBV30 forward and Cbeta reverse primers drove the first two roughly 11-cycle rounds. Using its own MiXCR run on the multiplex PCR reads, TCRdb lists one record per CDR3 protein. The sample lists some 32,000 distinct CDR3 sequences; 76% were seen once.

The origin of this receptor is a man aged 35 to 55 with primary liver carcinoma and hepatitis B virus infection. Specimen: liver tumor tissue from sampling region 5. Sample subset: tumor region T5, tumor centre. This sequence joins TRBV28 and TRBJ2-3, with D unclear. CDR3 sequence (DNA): TGTGCCAGCAGTTTAGCAGGTACGCAGTATTTT. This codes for CASSLAGTQYF. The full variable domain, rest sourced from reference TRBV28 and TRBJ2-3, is DVKVTQSSRYLVKRTGEKVFLECVQDMDHENMFWYRQDPGLGLRLIYFSYDVKMKEKGDIPEGYSVSREKKERFSLILESASTNQTSMYLCASSLAGTQYFGPGTRLTVL.